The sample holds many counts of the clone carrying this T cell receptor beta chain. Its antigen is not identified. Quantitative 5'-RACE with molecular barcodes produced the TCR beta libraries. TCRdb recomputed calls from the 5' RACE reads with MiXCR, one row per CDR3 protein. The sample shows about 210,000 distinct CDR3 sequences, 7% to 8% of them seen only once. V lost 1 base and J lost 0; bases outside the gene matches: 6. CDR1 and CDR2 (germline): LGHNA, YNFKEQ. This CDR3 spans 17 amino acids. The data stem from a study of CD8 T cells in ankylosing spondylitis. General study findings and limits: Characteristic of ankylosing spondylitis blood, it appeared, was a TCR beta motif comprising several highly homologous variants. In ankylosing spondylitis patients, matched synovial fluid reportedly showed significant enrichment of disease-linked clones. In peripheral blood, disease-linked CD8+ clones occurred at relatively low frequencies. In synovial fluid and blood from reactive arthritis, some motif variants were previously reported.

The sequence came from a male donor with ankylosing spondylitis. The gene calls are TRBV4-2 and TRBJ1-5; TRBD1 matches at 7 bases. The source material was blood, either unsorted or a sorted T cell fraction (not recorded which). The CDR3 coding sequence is TGTGCCAGCAGCCAAGGCGACAGGGTTTATAGCAATCAGCCCCAGCATTTT. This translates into CASSQGDRVYSNQPQHF.